These T cell receptor beta chains were read from a single sample in a study of regulatory T cells in long-lasting Graves disease. MiXCR, applied by TCRdb to the multiplex PCR reads, yields one record per CDR3 protein. This table has hundreds of thousands of distinct CDR3 sequences, roughly a sixth appearing once. A further study also used this sample, focusing on T cells in Graves' hyperthyroidism and ophthalmopathy.

Sequencing was performed on peripheral blood mononuclear cells (PBMCs), taken at new diagnosis, from a patient treated with antithyroid drugs. The receptors here all came from a woman aged 35 to 60 with Graves disease. CDR3s include the opening cysteine and the closing phenylalanine or tryptophan. The order of the fields is V gene, J gene, D gene, clone size, CDR3 DNA, CDR3 protein. D genes are given only for firm matches. Size is omitted from some rows. Given values are once, few, many or a class for expanded clones.

V: TRBV7-2
J: TRBJ1-6
D: NA
size: few
DNA: TGTGCCAGCAGCCTAGCTATGGGGGGATCACCCCTCCACTTT
CDR3: CASSLAMGGSPLHF

V: TRBV3-1
J: TRBJ2-5
D: NA
size: few
DNA: TGTGCCAGCAGCCAAGATTCCAGTGGAGCGTTGAAGACCCAGTACTTC
CDR3: CASSQDSSGALKTQYF

V: TRBV3-1
J: TRBJ1-1
D: NA
size: many
DNA: TGTGCCAGCACCACAGGATCGTTACTAAACACTGAAGCTTTCTTT
CDR3: CASTTGSLLNTEAFF

V: TRBV30
J: TRBJ2-7
D: NA
size: many
DNA: TGTGCCTGGAGGGGCCCGAACTCCTACGAGCAGTACTTC
CDR3: CAWRGPNSYEQYF

V: TRBV9
J: TRBJ2-1
D: NA
size: many
DNA: TGTGCCAGCAGCGTTTCAGGGACACCCTCCTACAATGAGCAGTTCTTC
CDR3: CASSVSGTPSYNEQFF

V: TRBV7-9
J: TRBJ2-7
D: TRBD2
size: many
DNA: TGTGCCAGCTGTCCAAGAGCGGGGTTAATCTACGAGCAGTACTTC
CDR3: CASCPRAGLIYEQYF

V: TRBV18
J: TRBJ2-3
D: NA
size: NA
DNA: TGTGCCAGCTCACCACCGTATGGGGGTCCACGAGATACGCAGTATTTT
CDR3: CASSPPYGGPRDTQYF

V: TRBV5-1
J: TRBJ1-6
D: NA
size: few
DNA: TGCGCCAGCAGCTACAGCCCTCAGAGCTCCTATAATTCACCCCTCCACTTT
CDR3: CASSYSPQSSYNSPLHF

V: TRBV12-3/TRBV12-4
J: TRBJ1-3
D: NA
size: few
DNA: TGTGCCAGCAGTTTTCGGGAGCCGCAGGCCATATATTTT
CDR3: CASSFREPQAIYF

V: TRBV18
J: TRBJ2-7
D: NA
size: many
DNA: TGTGCCAGCTCACCCGACGACGAGCAGTACTTC
CDR3: CASSPDDEQYF

V: TRBV12-3/TRBV12-4
J: TRBJ1-1
D: NA
size: NA
DNA: TGTGCCAGCAGTTTAGGGGGCAGCTTACCTGAAGCTTTCTTT
CDR3: CASSLGGSLPEAFF

V: TRBV9
J: TRBJ2-6
D: NA
size: NA
DNA: TGTGCCAGCAGCGCTCGACACCCTGGGGCCAACGTCCTGACTTTC
CDR3: CASSARHPGANVLTF

V: TRBV5-1
J: TRBJ2-3
D: TRBD1
size: NA
DNA: TGTGCCAGCAGCTCCGGGACAGTGGTAGCAGATACGCAGTATTTT
CDR3: CASSSGTVVADTQYF

V: TRBV28
J: TRBJ1-5
D: TRBD1
size: many
DNA: TGTGCCAGCAGTTTAGGCCCCGGGACAGGGGGCCCTACGCCCCAGCATTTT
CDR3: CASSLGPGTGGPTPQHF

V: TRBV12-3/TRBV12-4
J: TRBJ2-4
D: TRBD1
size: many
DNA: TGTGCCAGCAGTCACCACAGGGGGCTGAGAAACATTCAGTACTTC
CDR3: CASSHHRGLRNIQYF

V: TRBV11-1
J: TRBJ2-1
D: TRBD2
size: many
DNA: TGTGCCAGCAGCTTAGGGGCTAGCGGGCTGGATGAGCAGTTCTTC
CDR3: CASSLGASGLDEQFF

V: TRBV2
J: TRBJ1-2
D: NA
size: many
DNA: TGTGCCAGCAGTGAAGCGCTTCGACAGGCCTATGGCTACACCTTC
CDR3: CASSEALRQAYGYTF

V: TRBV5-1
J: TRBJ2-7
D: TRBD1
size: few
DNA: TGCGCCAGCAGCATAGGGACAGGTGGCTACTACGAGCAGTACTTC
CDR3: CASSIGTGGYYEQYF

V: TRBV27
J: TRBJ1-4
D: NA
size: NA
DNA: TGTGCCAGCAGTTTAGGGGCAGGACTGATTAATGAAAAACTGTTTTTT
CDR3: CASSLGAGLINEKLFF

V: TRBV19
J: TRBJ1-1
D: NA
size: NA
DNA: TGTGCCAGTAGTATCCGCGGGGAGGTCGCTGAAGCTTTCTTT
CDR3: CASSIRGEVAEAFF

V: TRBV7-9
J: TRBJ1-2
D: NA
size: few
DNA: TGTGCCAGCAGCTTCGAAACAACGACATATGGCTACACCTTC
CDR3: CASSFETTTYGYTF

V: TRBV29-1
J: TRBJ2-3
D: TRBD2
size: few
DNA: TGCAGCGTAAAGACTAGCGGGTACACAGATACGCAGTATTTT
CDR3: CSVKTSGYTDTQYF

V: TRBV30
J: TRBJ1-6
D: TRBD1
size: few
DNA: TGTGCCTGGAAGGAGAGGACAGGGTGGGGATCACCCCTCCACTTT
CDR3: CAWKERTGWGSPLHF

V: TRBV7-9
J: TRBJ2-1
D: TRBD1
size: NA
DNA: TGTGCCAGCAGCCTTCTGGGACAGGGTTACAATGAGCAGTTCTTC
CDR3: CASSLLGQGYNEQFF

V: TRBV14
J: TRBJ2-7
D: TRBD1
size: NA
DNA: TGTGCCAGCAGCCAAGCCGGTTGGGACAGGACGGGCGAGCAGTACTTC
CDR3: CASSQAGWDRTGEQYF

V: TRBV30
J: TRBJ2-7
D: NA
size: many
DNA: TGTGCCTGGAGTCTCCCCGGAGACCGATACGAGCAGTACTTC
CDR3: CAWSLPGDRYEQYF

V: TRBV6-1
J: TRBJ1-6
D: NA
size: few
DNA: TGTGCCAGCAGCACAGGTTTCCACTCACCCCTCCACTTT
CDR3: CASSTGFHSPLHF

V: TRBV18
J: TRBJ1-4
D: TRBD1
size: NA
DNA: TGTGCCAGCTCACCACTCACAGGGGAGAAACTGTTTTTT
CDR3: CASSPLTGEKLFF

V: TRBV28
J: TRBJ2-1
D: TRBD2
size: many
DNA: TGTGCCAGCAGTCTAGCGGGGGTCCAGGGTGAGCAGTTCTTC
CDR3: CASSLAGVQGEQFF

V: TRBV18
J: TRBJ2-5
D: TRBD1
size: many
DNA: TGTGCCAGCTCACCGGGACAGCTCGAGTGGACCCAGTACTTC
CDR3: CASSPGQLEWTQYF

V: TRBV18
J: TRBJ1-2
D: NA
size: NA
DNA: TGTGCCAGCTCACCACTAAGATATGGCTACACCTTC
CDR3: CASSPLRYGYTF

V: TRBV10-3
J: TRBJ2-3
D: TRBD2
size: many
DNA: TGTGCCATCAGTGTGCCTAGCGGGGAGGTCACAGATACGCAGTATTTT
CDR3: CAISVPSGEVTDTQYF

V: TRBV5-6
J: TRBJ1-2
D: NA
size: NA
DNA: TGTGCCAGCAGCTGGACAGACATCAACTATGGCTACACCTTC
CDR3: CASSWTDINYGYTF

V: TRBV5-5
J: TRBJ1-2
D: TRBD1
size: NA
DNA: TGTGCCAGCAGCTTGGACGACAGGGTCTATGGCTACACCTTC
CDR3: CASSLDDRVYGYTF

V: TRBV6-1
J: TRBJ2-2
D: TRBD2
size: many
DNA: TGTGCCAGCCGGACTAGCGGGGCGAACACCGGGGAGCTGTTTTTT
CDR3: CASRTSGANTGELFF

V: TRBV11-2
J: TRBJ2-3
D: TRBD2
size: few
DNA: TGTGCCAGCAGCTTAGGGACTAGCGGGGCGACAGGTACGCAGTATTTT
CDR3: CASSLGTSGATGTQYF

V: TRBV6-2/TRBV6-3
J: TRBJ1-1
D: NA
size: NA
DNA: TGTGCCAGCAGTTACGAAAGGAGCACTGAAGCTTTCTTT
CDR3: CASSYERSTEAFF

V: TRBV19
J: TRBJ1-2
D: NA
size: many
DNA: TGTGCCAGTAGTATCCTCGGAGGAGGGAACTATGGCTACACCTTC
CDR3: CASSILGGGNYGYTF

V: TRBV5-1
J: TRBJ2-5
D: TRBD1
size: many
DNA: TGCGCCAGCAGCAGGGGACAGGGGAAGGAGACCCAGTACTTC
CDR3: CASSRGQGKETQYF

V: TRBV10-3
J: TRBJ2-7
D: NA
size: few
DNA: TGTGCCATCAGAGTCGCTGGCTCCTACGAGCAGTACTTC
CDR3: CAIRVAGSYEQYF

V: TRBV11-2
J: TRBJ1-1
D: NA
size: many
DNA: TGTGCCAGCAGCTTAAACAGGGCAAACACTGAAGCTTTCTTT
CDR3: CASSLNRANTEAFF

V: TRBV2
J: TRBJ2-5
D: NA
size: many
DNA: TGTGCCAGCAGCCAAGGCCGGGACCTAAATGGGCGAATCTTC
CDR3: CASSQGRDLNGRIF

V: TRBV5-1
J: TRBJ1-1
D: NA
size: few
DNA: TGCGTCAGCAGCTTTGAGGGAACTGAAGCTTTCTTT
CDR3: CVSSFEGTEAFF

V: TRBV6-1
J: TRBJ1-4
D: NA
size: NA
DNA: TGTGCCAGCAGCCCAAGGTTTTCGGCGGAAAAACTGTTTTTT
CDR3: CASSPRFSAEKLFF

V: TRBV12-3/TRBV12-4
J: TRBJ1-1
D: NA
size: few
DNA: TGTGCCAGCAGTTTTGGGTCTTATACTTTGAACACTGAAGCTTTCTTT
CDR3: CASSFGSYTLNTEAFF

V: TRBV18
J: TRBJ1-1
D: NA
size: few
DNA: TGTGCCAGCTCACCGGGGACGGTAACGAACACTGAAGCTTTCTTT
CDR3: CASSPGTVTNTEAFF

V: TRBV11-2
J: TRBJ2-7
D: NA
size: many
DNA: TGTGCCAGCAGCTTATGGCAAAGCTCCTACGAGCAGTACTTC
CDR3: CASSLWQSSYEQYF

V: TRBV3-1
J: TRBJ1-6
D: NA
size: many
DNA: TGTGCCAGCAGCCAGGGAACCACGAATTCACCCCTCCACTTT
CDR3: CASSQGTTNSPLHF

V: TRBV7-3
J: TRBJ2-1
D: TRBD2
size: NA
DNA: TGTGCCAGCAGCTCTAACGAGCGGGGGGGTGTGTTCTTC
CDR3: CASSSNERGGVFF

V: TRBV7-9
J: TRBJ2-2
D: TRBD1
size: NA
DNA: TGTGCCAGCAGCTCCCCCGGGACAGCTACCGGGGAGCTGTTTTTT
CDR3: CASSSPGTATGELFF